These 25 T cell receptor beta chains originate from one sample sequenced in a study of PD-L1 blockade in urothelial cancer. Clones were read by immunoSEQ multiplex PCR, and TCRdb kept only the in-frame ones, dropping some. The table records roughly 130,000 clones, approximately 84% of them present only once. Indicated time point: pretreatment peripheral blood. The specimen was PBMCs, collected around atezolizumab (anti-PD-L1) treatment. These receptors came from a man aged 45-65 years with urothelial cancer.

This rearrangement joins TRBV19 to TRBJ2-2; perhaps TRBD1 as D (5 bases). V shed 11 bases and J shed 16 bases, with 23 bases lying between them. This CDR3 is built from 12 residues. Per germline, CDR1 LNHDA and CDR2 SQIVND (reference sequence). In nucleotides, the CDR3 is TGTGCCCCCAGGGTGGCCTGTCTCAGGCCGTTTTTT. This translates into CAPRVACLRPFF.

The chain combines TRBV19 with TRBJ2-1, with 7 bases that match TRBD2. Germline trimming cut 3 bases from V and 3 bases from J; bases unmatched to any gene: 5. Germline CDR1 and CDR2: LNHDA and SQIVND (reference sequence). The CDR3 totals 15 residues. The CDR3 DNA reads as TGTGCCAGTAGTATTATTACTAGCGACTACAATGAGCAGTTCTTC. Translation gives CASSIITSDYNEQFF.

The V gene is TRBV27, the J gene TRBJ2-1, with TRBD2 as a possible D gene (6 bases). The germline V and J ends were trimmed by 0 bases and 10 bases, with 13 bases remaining between them. The CDR3 runs 14 residues. Germline V CDR1 and CDR2: MNHEY, SMNVEV (reference sequence). CDR3 bases: TGTGCCAGCAGTTTATCGGGACTCTACCTGGAGCAGTTCTTC. It is translated as CASSLSGLYLEQFF.

This rearrangement joins TRBV28 to TRBJ2-7; no clear D. The CDR3 runs 11 residues. Germline CDR1 MDHEN, CDR2 SYDVKM. Between the trimmed V and J ends, which lost 5 bases and 3 bases, there was a span of 5 bases. The CDR3: CASSPRYEQYF. CDR3 sequence (DNA): TGTGCCAGCAGTCCCCGCTACGAGCAGTACTTC.

The chain recombines TRBV5-1 with TRBJ2-5; perhaps TRBD1 as D (6 bases). This CDR3 spans 13 amino acids. V dropped 4 bases and J dropped 1 base, with 8 bases sitting between them. Germline CDR1 and CDR2: SGHRS and YFSETQ. This CDR3 is CASSRTVQETQYF. The CDR3 nucleotides are TGCGCCAGCAGCCGGACAGTCCAAGAGACCCAGTACTTC.

This clone is a singleton in its sample. The chain carries TRBV7-9 and TRBJ2-7; 7 bases line up with TRBD1. CDR1 and CDR2 from the germline V gene are SEHNR and FQNEAQ (reference sequence). The V gene end was trimmed by 3 bases and the J gene end by 3 bases; junction bases not matched to a gene: 5. This CDR3 has 14 residues. The chain's CDR3 is CASSLGRGSYEQYF. The CDR3 bases are TGTGCCAGCAGCTTGGGCAGGGGGAGCTACGAGCAGTACTTC.

The J gene is TRBJ2-7, the V gene TRBV6-1, with D hard to call. The germline V gene has CDR1 MNHNS and CDR2 SASEGT. The CDR3 has 15 amino acids. With 6 bases removed from V and 6 bases from J, the gap between germline ends came to 21 bases. The CDR3: CASRSVNSKTSEQYF. CDR3 coding DNA: TGTGCCAGCAGGTCCGTGAACAGCAAAACATCCGAGCAGTACTTC.

The DNA of the CDR3 is TGTGCCAGCAGCTACCAGGGAGGAGACACTGAAGCTTTCTTT. Protein product: CASSYQGGDTEAFF. V is TRBV11-3 and J is TRBJ1-1, with D possibly being TRBD1 (5 bases). The V gene's germline CDR1 is SGHNT and CDR2 YENEEA. The CDR3 contains 14 residues. V lost 4 bases to trimming and J lost 3 bases, with 12 bases between them.

The chain is built from TRBV9 and TRBJ1-1, with a tentative D call TRBD1 (6 bases). Trimming removed 5 bases at V and 4 bases at J, with 18 bases between. This CDR3 contains 15 residues. Germline lookup yields CDR1 SGDLS and CDR2 YYNGEE. The CDR3 is CASSPGQHGPTEAFF. CDR3 in DNA: TGTGCCAGCAGTCCCGGACAGCATGGTCCCACTGAAGCTTTCTTT. Full variable domain (outside the CDR3, taken from reference TRBV9 and TRBJ1-1): DSGVTQTPKHLITATGQRVTLRCSPRSGDLSVYWYQQSLDQGLQFLIQYYNGEERAKGNILERFSAQQFPDLHSELNLSSLELGDSALYFCASSPGQHGPTEAFFGQGTRLTVV.

This CDR3 is CASSWTSGTAYEQYF. CDR3 nucleotide sequence: TGCGCCAGCAGCTGGACTAGCGGGACCGCCTACGAGCAGTACTTC. The chain is built from TRBV5-1 and TRBJ2-7, with TRBD2 matching 12 bases. Trimming took 3 bases from V and 2 from J; bases not matched to a gene: 3. The CDR3 consists of 15 residues. Per the germline V gene, CDR1 is SGHRS and CDR2 is YFSETQ.

V is TRBV5-1 and J is TRBJ2-7, with 7 bases fitting TRBD1. The CDR3 runs to 13 residues. CDR1 and CDR2 from the germline V gene are SGHRS and YFSETQ. Trimming took 4 bases from V and 0 from J; bases not matched to a gene: 1. The CDR3, as DNA: TGCGCCAGCAGCGGGGACAGCTCCTACGAGCAGTACTTC. It codes for CASSGDSSYEQYF.

This chain uses TRBV29-1 with TRBJ2-3; D unclear. V dropped 2 bases and J dropped 6 bases, with 6 bases sitting between them. The CDR3 has 11 residues. Germline CDR1 is SQVTM and CDR2 is ANQGSEA. CDR3 in amino acids: CSVERVDTQYF. CDR3 sequence (DNA): TGCAGCGTTGAAAGAGTGGATACGCAGTATTTT.

This chain joins TRBV7-8 and TRBJ2-1, with 14 bases that match TRBD2. The CDR3 loop spans 15 amino acids. V dropped 4 bases and J dropped 6; count of bases not matched to a gene: 2. Germline V gives CDR1 SGHVS, CDR2 FQNEAQ. In DNA, the CDR3 is TGTGCCAGCAGCTCGACTAGCGGGAGGGGCAATGAGCAGTTCTTC. Translation gives CASSSTSGRGNEQFF.

This chain connects TRBV2 to TRBJ2-5; TRBD2 agrees at 9 bases. The DNA end is more similar to TRBJ2-7, so the J call may be wrong. Per germline, CDR1 SNHLY and CDR2 FYNNEI. The CDR3 is 14 residues long. The CDR3 DNA follows: TGTGCCAGCAACCTAGCGGGGTCCGCCTACGAGCAGTACTTC. Amino acid sequence: CASNLAGSAYEQYF.

This rearrangement joins TRBV19 to TRBJ2-3; a possible D gene is TRBD1 (6 bases). V was pared by 3 bases and J by 2 bases, with 12 bases between. Germline-derived CDR1 and CDR2 are LNHDA and SQIVND (reference sequence). This CDR3 has 15 amino acids. As DNA, the CDR3 is TGTGCCAGTAGTATGAACAGGGCTTCCACAGATACGCAGTATTTT. Translation: CASSMNRASTDTQYF. The variable domain in full, completed from reference TRBV19 and TRBJ2-3, reads DGGITQSPKYLFRKEGQNVTLSCEQNLNHDAMYWYRQDPGQGLRLIYYSQIVNDFQKGDIAEGYSVSREKKESFPLTVTSAQKNPTAFYLCASSMNRASTDTQYFGPGTRLTVL.

The chain carries TRBV13 and TRBJ2-7; 10 nucleotides line up with TRBD1. The germline V gene has CDR1 PRHDT and CDR2 FYEKMQ (reference sequence). This CDR3 has 15 residues. Unmatched junction bases numbered 7, after V lost 5 bases and J lost 3 bases. The CDR3 coding sequence is TGTGCCAGCAGCATTGGGGACAGGGGTCGCTACGAGCAGTACTTC. Its protein is CASSIGDRGRYEQYF.

This chain joins TRBV28 and TRBJ2-7; maybe TRBD1 (5 bases). Per germline, CDR1 MDHEN and CDR2 SYDVKM. This CDR3 contains 12 residues. V was shortened by 7 bases and J by 3 bases, with 10 bases between the two germline ends. The CDR3 sequence: CASTRQSYEQYF. The DNA of the CDR3 is TGTGCCAGCACACGACAGAGCTACGAGCAGTACTTC.

This clone was counted once. The chain has TRBV5-5 and TRBJ1-3; perhaps TRBD1 as D (6 bases). The CDR3 has 15 residues. Germline CDR1 and CDR2: SGHKS and YYEKEE (reference sequence). V was clipped by 5 bases and J by 0 bases, with 12 bases between them. CDR3 in DNA: TGTGCCAGCAGGATGGACAGAGTCTCTGGAAACACCATATATTTT. Amino acids: CASRMDRVSGNTIYF.

The chain employs TRBV13 and TRBJ1-2; 7 bases line up with TRBD1. The CDR3 length is 12 residues. V was pared by 4 bases and J by 13 bases, with 9 bases of the junction left unmatched. The germline CDR1 and CDR2 sequences are PRHDT and FYEKMQ (reference sequence). The CDR3 is CASSSSDRDTTF. The CDR3, as DNA: TGTGCCAGCAGCTCCAGCGACAGGGACACCACCTTC.

The chain combines TRBV4-1 with TRBJ2-5, with 15 positions matching TRBD2. CDR1 and CDR2 (germline): MGHRA, YSYEKL. V was clipped by 3 bases and J by 3 bases; unmatched bases: 2. The CDR3 length is 16 residues. CDR3 coding DNA: TGCGCCAGCAGCCATCGGACTAGCGGGAGGGAAGAGACCCAGTACTTC. Protein sequence: CASSHRTSGREETQYF.

The V gene is TRBV15, the J gene TRBJ1-2; no reliable D call. V lost 0 bases and J 0 bases, leaving 14 bases between the germline ends. The CDR3 covers 17 residues. Germline V gives CDR1 LNHNV, CDR2 YYDKDF (reference sequence). CDR3 residues: CATSRDLAGSSNYGYTF. The CDR3 DNA reads as TGTGCCACCAGCAGAGATCTCGCGGGCTCTTCTAACTATGGCTACACCTTC.

This chain uses TRBV18 with TRBJ1-5; D perhaps matches TRBD1 (5 bases). Looked up from germline, CDR1 is KGHSH and CDR2 is LQKENI. The CDR3 extends over 14 amino acids. V gave up 1 base and J gave up 4 bases, with 8 bases separating them. The CDR3 sequence: CASSPLKGNQPQHF. CDR3 coding DNA: TGTGCCAGCTCACCACTAAAGGGGAATCAGCCCCAGCATTTT.

The chain uses TRBV9 and TRBJ2-3; a weak D match, TRBD1 (5 bases). The CDR3 runs 15 residues. From germline, CDR1 is SGDLS and CDR2 YYNGEE. V was cut by 3 bases and J by 5 bases, with 16 bases left in between. CDR3 DNA sequence: TGTGCCAGCAGCGGTCGGACAAAATCCCTAGATACGCAGTATTTT. This codes for CASSGRTKSLDTQYF.

V usage is TRBV5-4 and J usage is TRBJ2-2; D remains ambiguous. Trimming cost V 5 bases and J 1 base, with 9 bases left between them. This CDR3 spans 14 amino acids. In germline, CDR1 is SGHNT, CDR2 YYREEE (reference sequence). Here the CDR3 DNA reads TGTGCCAGCAGTGTGACACGGAACACCGGGGAGCTGTTTTTT. It is translated as CASSVTRNTGELFF.

About this clone itself: Other DNA sequences in this specimen translate into the identical CDR3. CDR3 coding DNA: TGTGCCAGTGGAACAGGGTCTGGAAACACCATATATTTT. It is translated as CASGTGSGNTIYF. The chain combines TRBV19 with TRBJ1-3, with D perhaps TRBD1 (6 bases). Trimming pared 8 bases from V and 1 base from J, leaving 9 bases between. The CDR3 sequence is 13 residues long. Germline V gene lookup returns CDR1 LNHDA and CDR2 SQIVND (reference sequence).